The T cell receptor (beta chain) described here comes from a study of shared clonotypes between healthy human individuals. At the level of the study: Samples came from two female and a few male donors aged 18 to 49.

Clones were read by immunoSEQ multiplex PCR, and TCRdb kept only the in-frame ones, dropping some. The sample includes approximately 2.4 million clones, about 94% of them seen just once. This clone was counted once. Trimming removed 3 bases from V and 4 bases from J, with 12 bases in between. The CDR3 has 15 residues. Germline values: CDR1 SNHLY, CDR2 FYNNEI. Input material: naive CD4+ T cells sorted from blood. Stated subset: CD45RA+ positively selected. The rearrangement joins TRBV2 to TRBJ1-4; D gene uncertain. The source of this sequence is a man aged 18 to 29 in good health. The DNA for the CDR3 is TGTGCCAGCAGTGATAAAAACGGCTATAATGAAAAACTGTTTTTT. This translates into CASSDKNGYNEKLFF.